The rows below give T cell receptor beta chains drawn from one sample of a study of blood T cell repertoires in COVID-19. Generated by immunoSEQ multiplex PCR, the TCRdb table keeps only in-frame clones and is missing some. The table shows 150,000 to 200,000 clones, with roughly 87% occurring only once. The sequenced sample consisted of peripheral blood. The receptor set was obtained from a woman between 65 and 79 years old with acute or convalescent COVID-19. CDR3s include the opening cysteine and the closing phenylalanine or tryptophan. Each record gives: clone size, V gene, J gene, D gene, CDR3 DNA, CDR3 protein. D genes are given only for firm matches. A clone size is listed for some rows: how often the clone was seen (once, few, many), or a class if it is expanded.

>few|TRBV30|TRBJ1-1|.
TGTGCCTGGAGCACGAGGGTTGAAGCTTTCTTT
CAWSTRVEAFF
>.|TRBV27|TRBJ1-4|TRBD1
TGTGCCAGCAGTTTTACGGGACAGGCTAATGAAAAACTGTTTTTT
CASSFTGQANEKLFF
>.|TRBV29-1|TRBJ1-5|.
TGCAGCGTCATCTATCAGGGCAATCAGCCCCAGCATTTT
CSVIYQGNQPQHF
>.|TRBV6-5|TRBJ1-1|.
TGTGCCAGCATAGAGCAGGGTCGAGCTTTCTTT
CASIEQGRAFF
>.|TRBV7-2|TRBJ2-7|TRBD1
TGTGCCAGCAGCTTAGGATCAGGGACAGGATTGAGCTCCTACGAGCAGTACTTC
CASSLGSGTGLSSYEQYF
>.|TRBV7-2|TRBJ2-1|TRBD2
TGTGCCAGCAGCTATAGCGGGGGAGACAATGAGCAGTTCTTC
CASSYSGGDNEQFF
>.|TRBV5-4|TRBJ1-2|TRBD1
TGTGCCAGCAGCTTGGCCTCAGGGGGTGGCTACACCTTC
CASSLASGGGYTF
>.|TRBV7-9|TRBJ1-2|.
TGTGCCAGCAGCTTAGATGTGGAGGAAGATGGCTACACCTTC
CASSLDVEEDGYTF
>.|TRBV3-1/TRBV3-2|TRBJ1-6|.
TGTGCCAGCAGCCAGGGGGCGAATAATTCACCCCTCCACTTT
CASSQGANNSPLHF
>once|TRBV5-4|TRBJ2-1|.
TGTGCCAGCAGGGAGGACAGTCTATTGTACAATGAGCAGTTCTTC
CASREDSLLYNEQFF
>few|TRBV3-1/TRBV3-2|TRBJ2-7|.
TGTGCCAGCAGCCGGCTAATAGGGGGAGGGCCCCACGAGCAGTACTTC
CASSRLIGGGPHEQYF
>.|TRBV4-3|TRBJ1-5|.
TGCGCCAGCAAGAACAGGGATGATAGTAGGTACAATCAGCCCCAGCATTTT
CASKNRDDSRYNQPQHF
>.|TRBV6-2/TRBV6-3|TRBJ1-2|.
TGTGCCAGCAGTTACTCCGATGAAGGTCGGGATGGCTACACCTTC
CASSYSDEGRDGYTF
>.|TRBV7-2|TRBJ2-5|TRBD2
TGTGCCAGCTACAGCGGGAGGTCTAGGTGGGAGACCCAGTACTTC
CASYSGRSRWETQYF
>few|TRBV21-1|TRBJ2-1|.
TGTGCCAGCAGCAAATTAGCACCCAATGAGCAGTTCTTC
CASSKLAPNEQFF
>.|TRBV6-1|TRBJ1-1|.
TGTGCCAGCAGTGAAGCGGGAGCCTTCACTGAAGCTTTCTTT
CASSEAGAFTEAFF
>.|TRBV7-9|TRBJ1-5|.
TGTGCCAGCAGCTTATTGGAGGATCAGCCCCAGCATTTT
CASSLLEDQPQHF
>.|TRBV3-1/TRBV3-2|TRBJ1-6|TRBD1
TGTGCCAGCAGCCAAGCAGGGGGCAATTCACCCCTCCACTTT
CASSQAGGNSPLHF
>.|TRBV6-1|TRBJ1-1|.
TGTGCCAGCAGTGAAAGAGGCAACACTGAAGCTTTCTTT
CASSERGNTEAFF
>.|TRBV6-5|TRBJ1-6|.
TGTGCCAGCGACAGCAGCTCCTATAATTCACCCCTCCACTTT
CASDSSSYNSPLHF
>.|TRBV4-2|TRBJ2-2|.
TGTGCCAGCAGCCAAGCGTTAGCCGGGGAGCTGTTTTTT
CASSQALAGELFF
>.|TRBV6-2/TRBV6-3|TRBJ2-7|TRBD2
TGTGCCAGCAGTTACGGTCTAGCGGGAGGATTGCAGTACTTC
CASSYGLAGGLQYF
>.|TRBV9|TRBJ2-1|TRBD2
TGTGCCAGCAGCGTAGGTCTAGCGGGAGAAGGAGAGCAGTTCTTC
CASSVGLAGEGEQFF
>once|TRBV6-6|TRBJ1-6|.
TGTGCCAGCAGTTACTCATCAGGTCCCAGCGGGTCACCCCTCCACTTT
CASSYSSGPSGSPLHF
>.|TRBV27|TRBJ2-1|TRBD2
TGTGCCAGCAATCCAGGACTAGCGGCCCCGAGCTCCTACAATGAGCAGTTCTTC
CASNPGLAAPSSYNEQFF
>.|TRBV19|TRBJ1-1|.
TGTGCCAGTAGTATCAGGGTTGGGACTGAAGCTTTCTTT
CASSIRVGTEAFF
>.|TRBV10-3|TRBJ1-1|.
TGTGCCATCAGTGAGTCGACGACAGGGAACACTGAAGCTTTCTTT
CAISESTTGNTEAFF
>.|TRBV10-1|TRBJ1-2|TRBD1
TGCGCCAGCATTTTCGAGGTACAGGGGGCCATCTATGGCTACACCTTC
CASIFEVQGAIYGYTF
>.|TRBV3-1/TRBV3-2|TRBJ2-7|TRBD2
TGTGCCAGCAGCCAAGAATTTGGACTAGCGTTCGAGCAGTACTTC
CASSQEFGLAFEQYF
>.|TRBV12-3/TRBV12-4|TRBJ1-3|.
TGTGCCAGCAGCTTACTTGGAAACACCATATATTTT
CASSLLGNTIYF
>few|TRBV13|TRBJ2-7|.
TGTGCCAGCAGCCCCGCCCTATCGAGCTCCTACGAGCAGTACTTC
CASSPALSSSYEQYF
>.|TRBV6-5|TRBJ1-1|.
TGTGCCAGCAGCCCAACGACTGAGAACACTGAAGCTTTCTTT
CASSPTTENTEAFF
>once|TRBV5-1|TRBJ2-2|.
TGCGCCAGCAGCTTGGTCCTCGGTAACACCGGGGAGCTGTTTTTT
CASSLVLGNTGELFF
>few|TRBV27|TRBJ2-7|.
TGTGCCAGCAGTTCCTTAGCTCCCGGAGGGGCAGGGCGAGGCGAGCAGTACTTC
CASSSLAPGGAGRGEQYF
>.|TRBV5-1|TRBJ2-7|TRBD2
TGCGCCAGCAGCTTGGCCGAACTAGCGGGCGAGCAGTACTTC
CASSLAELAGEQYF
>.|TRBV6-5|TRBJ2-1|.
TGTGCCAGCAGCGCGACTTTCCTCTCCTACAATGAGCAGTTCTTC
CASSATFLSYNEQFF
>few|TRBV6-5|TRBJ1-3|TRBD1
TGTGCCAGCCGCTGGACAGGGAACACCATATATTTT
CASRWTGNTIYF
>.|TRBV6-5|TRBJ2-3|TRBD1
TGTGCCAGCCAAGACAGGGGGCATCAAGATACGCAGTATTTT
CASQDRGHQDTQYF
>few|TRBV9|TRBJ2-3|.
TGTGCCAGCAGCGTACTAGCGACCGGCACAGATACGCAGTATTTT
CASSVLATGTDTQYF
>.|TRBV7-2|TRBJ2-7|TRBD2
TGTGCCAGCAGCTTTACTAGCGGGGGGGCATACGAGCAGTACTTC
CASSFTSGGAYEQYF
>.|TRBV4-3|TRBJ1-4|.
TGCGCCAGCAGCCCAAAGGGACTTCGAGAAAAACTGTTTTTT
CASSPKGLREKLFF
>.|TRBV4-3|TRBJ2-1|.
TGCGCCAGCAGCCAAACCAGAACTAGCAATGAGCAGTTCTTC
CASSQTRTSNEQFF
>.|TRBV6-5|TRBJ1-2|TRBD1
TGTGCCAGCAGTTACGGACAGGGGGCGGTCGGCTACACCTTC
CASSYGQGAVGYTF
>.|TRBV5-1|TRBJ2-4|TRBD2
TGCGCCAGCAGCTTAGCGGGAGGGGAAAACATTCAGTACTTC
CASSLAGGENIQYF
>.|TRBV7-2|TRBJ2-7|TRBD2
TGTGCCAGCAGGAGCGGGAGGACCTCCTACGAGCAGTACTTC
CASRSGRTSYEQYF
>.|TRBV2|TRBJ2-7|TRBD2
TGTGCCAGCAGTCTCCAAATAGCGGGGGGGAGGTACGAGCAGTACTTC
CASSLQIAGGRYEQYF
>once|TRBV21-1|TRBJ2-3|.
TGTGCCAGAGGACTAGCGGGGCCCACAGATACGCAGTATTTT
CARGLAGPTDTQYF
>.|TRBV30|TRBJ1-3|.
TGTGCCTGGAGTGCCGGGACACGTGGAAACACCATATATTTT
CAWSAGTRGNTIYF
>.|TRBV12-3/TRBV12-4|TRBJ1-1|.
TGTGCCAGCAGTCGGACGGGAAACACTGAAGCTTTCTTT
CASSRTGNTEAFF
>.|TRBV7-8|TRBJ2-1|TRBD2
TGTGCCAGCAGCTTAGGGTCAAGCGGGAACTACAATGAGCAGTTCTTC
CASSLGSSGNYNEQFF
>.|TRBV4-3|TRBJ2-3|.
TGCGCCAGCAGCCAAGAGACAGCCTTAGGCACAGATACGCAGTATTTT
CASSQETALGTDTQYF
>.|TRBV28|TRBJ2-3|.
TGTGCCAGCAGTCAGAACAGGGTCGGTACGCAGTATTTT
CASSQNRVGTQYF
>.|TRBV5-4|TRBJ1-2|TRBD1
TGTGCCAGCAGCTTCACAGGGGTTCATGGCTACACCTTC
CASSFTGVHGYTF
>.|TRBV5-5|TRBJ2-1|TRBD1
TGTGCCAGCATTCTACTGGGGACAGGGGGCAATGAGCAGTTCTTC
CASILLGTGGNEQFF
>few|TRBV6-2/TRBV6-3|TRBJ2-3|.
TGTGCCAGCAGTTACTTAAGGGGCCGCACAGATACGCAGTATTTT
CASSYLRGRTDTQYF
>.|TRBV28|TRBJ2-7|.
TGTGCCAGCAGTTTCCCGGGACTGGTTTTGTACTTC
CASSFPGLVLYF
>.|TRBV28|TRBJ1-1|.
TGTGCTTGCTCCGGGTTTTCTCGCAGTGACACTGAAGCTTTCTTT
CACSGFSRSDTEAFF
>.|TRBV7-6|TRBJ1-1|.
TGTGCCAGCAGCTTAGGCGGGACGGCGAACACTGAAGCTTTCTTT
CASSLGGTANTEAFF
>.|TRBV1|TRBJ2-1|.
TGCACCAGCAGCCAAGTGGCTAGCGGGGGGGTATGGTCATCAAATGAGCAGTTCTTC
CTSSQVASGGVWSSNEQFF